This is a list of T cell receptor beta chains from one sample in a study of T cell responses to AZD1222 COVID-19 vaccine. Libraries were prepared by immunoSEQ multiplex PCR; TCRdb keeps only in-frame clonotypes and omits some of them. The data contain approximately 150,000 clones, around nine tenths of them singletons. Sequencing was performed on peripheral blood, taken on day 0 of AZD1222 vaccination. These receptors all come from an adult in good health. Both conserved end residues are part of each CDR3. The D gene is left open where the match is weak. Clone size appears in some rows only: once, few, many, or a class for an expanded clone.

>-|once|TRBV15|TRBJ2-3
TGTGCCACCAGCCCCTTCGGCGTAAGCACAGATACGCAGTATTTT
CATSPFGVSTDTQYF
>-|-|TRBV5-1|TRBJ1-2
TGCGCCAGCAGCTTGGCCCCCAAGGAGGAAGGGGGCTACACCTTC
CASSLAPKEEGGYTF
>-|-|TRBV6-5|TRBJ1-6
TGTGCCAGCAGTTACTCGAACAGAGCTAATTCACCCCTCCACTTT
CASSYSNRANSPLHF
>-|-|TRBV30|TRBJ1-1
TGTGCCTGGGTCGGTGGGACTCAAAACACTGAAGCTTTCTTT
CAWVGGTQNTEAFF
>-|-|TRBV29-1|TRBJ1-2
TGCAGCGCCAGCGGCCCCCAGGGAGGCTACACCTTC
CSASGPQGGYTF
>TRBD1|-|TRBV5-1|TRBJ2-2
TGCGCCAGCAGCCTCCTCGGGACAGGGGGCACCGGGGAGCTGTTTTTT
CASSLLGTGGTGELFF
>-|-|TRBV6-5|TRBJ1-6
TGTGCCAGCAGTTACTTCCTGCAGGCCCCCCTCCACTTT
CASSYFLQAPLHF
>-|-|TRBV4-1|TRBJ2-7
TGCGCCAGCAGCCAAGGCGACAGCTCCTACGAGCAGTACTTC
CASSQGDSSYEQYF
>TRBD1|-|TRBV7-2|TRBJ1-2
TGTGCCAGCAGCTTAGGTGGGACAGGGTCCACCTATGGCTACACCTTC
CASSLGGTGSTYGYTF
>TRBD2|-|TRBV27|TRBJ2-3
TGTGCCAGCAGTTTACTAGCGGGAGCCCCAGATACGCAGTATTTT
CASSLLAGAPDTQYF
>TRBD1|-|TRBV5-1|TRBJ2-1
TGCGCCAGCAGCTCCCCGACAGGGAATGAGCAGTTCTTC
CASSSPTGNEQFF
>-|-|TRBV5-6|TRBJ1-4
TGTGCCAGCAGAAAACAGGCGAGGGCTAATGAAAAACTGTTTTTT
CASRKQARANEKLFF
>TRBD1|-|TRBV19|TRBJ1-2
TGTGCCAGTAGTGCCCCGGGACAGGGATACTATGGCTACACCTTC
CASSAPGQGYYGYTF
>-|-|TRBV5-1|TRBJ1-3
TGCGCCAGCAGCCTAGACCACTCTGGAAACACCATATATTTT
CASSLDHSGNTIYF
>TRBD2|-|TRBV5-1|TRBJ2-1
TGCGCCAGCATCAAAAGCGGGACTTATGAGCAGTTCTTC
CASIKSGTYEQFF
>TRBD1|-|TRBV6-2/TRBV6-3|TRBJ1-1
TGTGCCAGCAGTTACGGGCAGGGGGTGAACACTGAAGCTTTCTTT
CASSYGQGVNTEAFF
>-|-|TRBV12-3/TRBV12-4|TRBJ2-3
TGTGCCAGCAGTTTGAGACTAGATGGTACGCAGTATTTT
CASSLRLDGTQYF
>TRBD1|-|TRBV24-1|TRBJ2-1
TGTGCCACCAGTGACCGGGGACAGGGTAAAGTCAATGAGCAGTTCTTC
CATSDRGQGKVNEQFF
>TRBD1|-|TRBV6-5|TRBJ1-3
TGTGCCAGCAGGACAGGGGGACGTAACACCATATATTTT
CASRTGGRNTIYF
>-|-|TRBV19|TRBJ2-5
TGTGCCAGTAGTGAACAGCATCAAGAGACCCAGTACTTC
CASSEQHQETQYF
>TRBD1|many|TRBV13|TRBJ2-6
TGTGCCAGCAGCTTAGGTCTTATCAGGGGGCAGAGCTCTGGGGCCAACGTCCTGACTTTC
CASSLGLIRGQSSGANVLTF
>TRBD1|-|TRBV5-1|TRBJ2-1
TGCGCCAGCAGCGCGGGACAGGGGGCCTACAATGAGCAGTTCTTC
CASSAGQGAYNEQFF
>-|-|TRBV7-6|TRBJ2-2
TGTGCCAGCAGCTTAGTGGGGGGAACGAGGAACACCGGGGAGCTGTTTTTT
CASSLVGGTRNTGELFF
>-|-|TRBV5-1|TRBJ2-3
TGCGCCAGCAGTCACACCCGACAAGCCATATCAGATACGCAGTATTTT
CASSHTRQAISDTQYF
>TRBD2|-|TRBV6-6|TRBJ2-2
TGTGCCAGCCATCGGGGGGGGGCAGGCACCGGGGAGCTGTTTTTT
CASHRGGAGTGELFF
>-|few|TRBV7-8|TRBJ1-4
TGTGCCAGCAGCTCCCCCCGGGACCCCAATGAAAAACTGTTTTTT
CASSSPRDPNEKLFF
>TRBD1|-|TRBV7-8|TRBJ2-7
TGTGCCAGCAGCTTAGGACAGGGTGACGAGCAGTACTTC
CASSLGQGDEQYF
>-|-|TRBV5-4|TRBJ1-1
TGTGCCAGCAGCGGGGCAGGTTCCCCGATGCGCGCTTTCTTT
CASSGAGSPMRAFF
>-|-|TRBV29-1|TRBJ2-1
TGCAGCGTTGCCGGGTCCGCTAACAACAATGAGCAGTTCTTC
CSVAGSANNNEQFF
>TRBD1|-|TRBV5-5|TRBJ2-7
TGTGCCAGCAGCTTGCGAGGACAGGGGGCGCTATTGAAGGACGAGCAGTACTTC
CASSLRGQGALLKDEQYF
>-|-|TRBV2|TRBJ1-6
TGTGCCAGCAAGCGGGGATCCTATAATTCACCCCTCCACTTT
CASKRGSYNSPLHF
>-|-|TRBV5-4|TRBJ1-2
TGTGCCAGCAGGGTGCCGGAGGCCTATGGCTACACCTTC
CASRVPEAYGYTF
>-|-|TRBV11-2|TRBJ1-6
TGTGCCAGCAGCCCCCGACAGAGCTCCTATAATTCACCCCTCCACTTT
CASSPRQSSYNSPLHF
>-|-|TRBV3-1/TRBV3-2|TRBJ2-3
TGTGCCAGCAGCCGTAGTCTTTTAGACACAGATACGCAGTATTTT
CASSRSLLDTDTQYF
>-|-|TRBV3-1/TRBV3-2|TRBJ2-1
TGTGCCAGCAGCCAATGGTCTGGGGGCATGGGCTCCTACAATGAGCAGTTCTTC
CASSQWSGGMGSYNEQFF
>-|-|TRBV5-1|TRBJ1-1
TGCGCCAGCAGCGCAAGAGTACCCGGGGACACTGAAGCTTTCTTT
CASSARVPGDTEAFF
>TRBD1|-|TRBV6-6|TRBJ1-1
TGTGCCAGCAGTTACCGGACAGGGGAGGGGGCTTTCTTT
CASSYRTGEGAFF
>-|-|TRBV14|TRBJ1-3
TGTGCCAGCAGCCAAGAGGTCCGCTCTGGAAACACCATATATTTT
CASSQEVRSGNTIYF
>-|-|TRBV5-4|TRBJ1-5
TGTGCCAGCAGCCTAGGTCTGGGGGGCGGTCAGCCCCAGCATTTT
CASSLGLGGGQPQHF
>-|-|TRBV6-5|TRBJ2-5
TGTGCCAGCATGAGAACAGGGGGGGCTGAGACCCAGTACTTC
CASMRTGGAETQYF
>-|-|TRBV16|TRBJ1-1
TGTGCCAGCAGCCAAACAGGGATGAACACTGAAGCTTTCTTT
CASSQTGMNTEAFF
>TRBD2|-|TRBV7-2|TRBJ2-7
TGTGCCAGCAGCTCGGGACTAATCTACGAGCAGTACTTC
CASSSGLIYEQYF
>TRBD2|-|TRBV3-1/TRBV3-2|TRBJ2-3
TGTGCCAGCAGCCAACCTCGGAGGGGACTAGCGGGCACAGATACGCAGTATTTT
CASSQPRRGLAGTDTQYF
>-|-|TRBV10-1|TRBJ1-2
TGCGCCAGCAGTGAGAGGCAGCTTTTTTACAACTATGGCTACACCTTC
CASSERQLFYNYGYTF
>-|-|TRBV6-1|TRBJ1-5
TGTGCCAGCAGTGACAGGGGTAGCAATCAGCCCCAGCATTTT
CASSDRGSNQPQHF